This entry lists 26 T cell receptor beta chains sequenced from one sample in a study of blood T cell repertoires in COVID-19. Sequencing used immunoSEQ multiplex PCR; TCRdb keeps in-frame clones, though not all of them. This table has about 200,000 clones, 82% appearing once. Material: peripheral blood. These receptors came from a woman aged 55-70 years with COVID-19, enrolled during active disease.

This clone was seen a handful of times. This CDR3 is CASSQEEGAKNYGYTF. CDR3 coding DNA: TGTGCCAGCAGCCAAGAGGAAGGAGCTAAGAACTATGGCTACACCTTC. V and J are TRBV4-2 and TRBJ1-2, with D hard to call. The CDR3 has 16 residues. The germline V gene encodes CDR1 LGHNA and CDR2 YNFKEQ. V lost 0 bases and J 2 bases, leaving 13 bases between the germline ends.

CDR3 nucleotide sequence: TGTGCCAGCAGCTTCGGGGGGGTGGGCCAGCCCCAGCATTTT. Translated: CASSFGGVGQPQHF. The genes are TRBV6-6 and TRBJ1-5; perhaps TRBD1 as D (5 bases). CDR3 length equals 14 residues. V lost 6 bases to trimming and J lost 7 bases, with 16 bases between them. CDR1 and CDR2 from the germline V gene are MNHNY and SVGAGI (reference sequence).

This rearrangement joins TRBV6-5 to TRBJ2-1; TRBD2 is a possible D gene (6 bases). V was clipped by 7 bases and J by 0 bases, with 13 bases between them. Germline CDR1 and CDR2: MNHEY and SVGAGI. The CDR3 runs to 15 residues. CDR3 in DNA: TGTGCCAGCAAGCTGGGACTTGACTCCTACAATGAGCAGTTCTTC. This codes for CASKLGLDSYNEQFF.

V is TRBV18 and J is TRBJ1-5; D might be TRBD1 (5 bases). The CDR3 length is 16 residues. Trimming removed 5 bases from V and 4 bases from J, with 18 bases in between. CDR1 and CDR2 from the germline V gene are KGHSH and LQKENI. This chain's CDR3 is CASSTSTWGLNQPQHF. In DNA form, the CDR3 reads TGTGCCAGCTCAACCTCCACGTGGGGCCTAAATCAGCCCCAGCATTTT.

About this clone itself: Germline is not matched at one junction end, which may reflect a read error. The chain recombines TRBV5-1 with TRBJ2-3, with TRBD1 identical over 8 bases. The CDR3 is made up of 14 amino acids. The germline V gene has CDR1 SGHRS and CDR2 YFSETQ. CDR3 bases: TGCGCCAGCAGCACCGGACAGGGCACATATACGCAGTATTTT. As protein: CASSTGQGTYTQYF.

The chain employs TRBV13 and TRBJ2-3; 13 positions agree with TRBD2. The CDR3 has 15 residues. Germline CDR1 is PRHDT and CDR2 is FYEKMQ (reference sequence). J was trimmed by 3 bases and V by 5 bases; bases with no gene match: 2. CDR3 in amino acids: CASSPTSGGTDTQYF. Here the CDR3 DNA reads TGTGCCAGCAGCCCGACTAGCGGGGGGACAGATACGCAGTATTTT.

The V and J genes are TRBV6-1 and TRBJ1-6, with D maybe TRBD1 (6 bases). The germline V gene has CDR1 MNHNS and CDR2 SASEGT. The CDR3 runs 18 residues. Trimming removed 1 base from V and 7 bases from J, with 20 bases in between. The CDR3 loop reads CASSEVGGRRQGNSPLHF. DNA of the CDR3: TGTGCCAGCAGTGAAGTTGGTGGTAGGAGGCAGGGGAATTCACCCCTCCACTTT.

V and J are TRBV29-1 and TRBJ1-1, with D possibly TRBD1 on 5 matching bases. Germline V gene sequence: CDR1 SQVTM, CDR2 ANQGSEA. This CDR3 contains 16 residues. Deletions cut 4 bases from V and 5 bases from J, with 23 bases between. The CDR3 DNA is TGCAGCGTTGCAGCGATCAGGGAGGACATGAGTACTGAAGCTTTCTTT. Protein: CSVAAIREDMSTEAFF.

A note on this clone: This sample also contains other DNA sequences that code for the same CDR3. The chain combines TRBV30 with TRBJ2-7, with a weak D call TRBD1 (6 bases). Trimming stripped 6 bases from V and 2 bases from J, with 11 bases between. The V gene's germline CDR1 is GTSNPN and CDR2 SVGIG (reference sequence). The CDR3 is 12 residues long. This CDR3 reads CACKQGTYEQYF. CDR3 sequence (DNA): TGTGCCTGCAAACAGGGAACCTACGAGCAGTACTTC.

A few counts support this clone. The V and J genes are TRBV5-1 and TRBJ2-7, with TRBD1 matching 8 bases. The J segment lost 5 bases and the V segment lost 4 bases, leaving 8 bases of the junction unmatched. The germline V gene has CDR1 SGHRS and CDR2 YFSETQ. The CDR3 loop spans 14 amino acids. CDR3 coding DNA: TGCGCCAGCAGCGGACAGGGTGGATTCGACGAGCAGTACTTC. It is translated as CASSGQGGFDEQYF. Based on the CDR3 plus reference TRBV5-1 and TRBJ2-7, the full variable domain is KAGVTQTPRYLIKTRGQQVTLSCSPISGHRSVSWYQQTPGQGLQFLFEYFSETQRNKGNFPGRFSGRQFSNSRSEMNVSTLELGDSALYLCASSGQGGFDEQYFGPGTRLTVT.

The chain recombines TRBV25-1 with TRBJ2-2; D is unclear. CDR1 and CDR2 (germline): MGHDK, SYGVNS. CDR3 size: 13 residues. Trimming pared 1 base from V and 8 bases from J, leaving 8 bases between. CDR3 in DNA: TGTGCCAGCAGTGAATCTACCCTGGGGGAGCTGTTTTTT. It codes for CASSESTLGELFF.

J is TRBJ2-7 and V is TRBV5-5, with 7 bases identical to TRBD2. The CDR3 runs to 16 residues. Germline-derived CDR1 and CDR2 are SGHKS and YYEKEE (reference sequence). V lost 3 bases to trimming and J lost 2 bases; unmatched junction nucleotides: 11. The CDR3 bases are TGTGCCAGCAGCTATTATTACGGGACTAACCCCTACGAGCAGTACTTC. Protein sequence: CASSYYYGTNPYEQYF.

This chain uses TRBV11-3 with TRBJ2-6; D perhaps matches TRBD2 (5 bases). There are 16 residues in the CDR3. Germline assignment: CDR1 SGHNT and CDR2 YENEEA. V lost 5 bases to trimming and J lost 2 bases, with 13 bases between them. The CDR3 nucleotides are TGTGCCAGCAGCCCGCGGGTGGGTACTGGGGCCAACGTCCTGACTTTC. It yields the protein CASSPRVGTGANVLTF.

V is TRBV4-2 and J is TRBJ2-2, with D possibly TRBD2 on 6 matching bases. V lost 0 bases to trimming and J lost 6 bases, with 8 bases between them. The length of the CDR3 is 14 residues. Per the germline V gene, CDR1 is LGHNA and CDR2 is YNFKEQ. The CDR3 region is CASSQESGPGELFF. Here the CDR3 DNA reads TGTGCCAGCAGCCAAGAAAGCGGGCCCGGGGAGCTGTTTTTT.

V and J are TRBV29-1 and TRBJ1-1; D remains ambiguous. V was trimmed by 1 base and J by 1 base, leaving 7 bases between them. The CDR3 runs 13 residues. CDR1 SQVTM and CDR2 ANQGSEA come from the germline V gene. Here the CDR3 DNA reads TGCAGCGTTGAAGTACAGACGAACACTGAAGCTTTCTTT. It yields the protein CSVEVQTNTEAFF. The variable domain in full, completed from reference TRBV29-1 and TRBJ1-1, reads SAVISQKPSRDICQRGTSLTIQCQVDSQVTMMFWYRQQPGQSLTLIATANQGSEATYESGFVIDKFPISRPNLTFSTLTVSNMSPEDSSIYLCSVEVQTNTEAFFGQGTRLTVV.

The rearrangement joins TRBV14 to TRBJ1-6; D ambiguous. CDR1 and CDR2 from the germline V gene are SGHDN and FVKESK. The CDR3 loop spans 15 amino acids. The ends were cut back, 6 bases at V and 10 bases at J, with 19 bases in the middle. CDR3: CASSNLWEEGSPLHF. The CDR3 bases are TGTGCCAGCAGTAATTTATGGGAAGAGGGATCACCCCTCCACTTT. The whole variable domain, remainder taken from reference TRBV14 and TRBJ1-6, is EAGVTQFPSHSVIEKGQTVTLRCDPISGHDNLYWYRRVMGKEIKFLLHFVKESKQDESGMPNNRFLAERTGGTYSTLKVQPAELEDSGVYFCASSNLWEEGSPLHFGNGTRLTVT.

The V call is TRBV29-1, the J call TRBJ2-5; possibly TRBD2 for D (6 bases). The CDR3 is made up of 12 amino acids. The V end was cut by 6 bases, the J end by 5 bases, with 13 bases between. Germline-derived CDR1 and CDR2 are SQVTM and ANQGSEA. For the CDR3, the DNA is TGCAGCGTGCTGACTAGTTTCGAGACCCAGTACTTC. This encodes CSVLTSFETQYF.

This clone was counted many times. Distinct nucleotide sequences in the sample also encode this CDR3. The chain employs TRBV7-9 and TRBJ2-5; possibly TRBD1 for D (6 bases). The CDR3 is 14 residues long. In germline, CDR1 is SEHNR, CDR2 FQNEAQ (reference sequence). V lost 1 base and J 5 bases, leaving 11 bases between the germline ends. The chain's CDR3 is CASSLVGAGETQYF. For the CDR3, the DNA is TGTGCCAGCAGCTTAGTGGGGGCAGGGGAGACCCAGTACTTC.

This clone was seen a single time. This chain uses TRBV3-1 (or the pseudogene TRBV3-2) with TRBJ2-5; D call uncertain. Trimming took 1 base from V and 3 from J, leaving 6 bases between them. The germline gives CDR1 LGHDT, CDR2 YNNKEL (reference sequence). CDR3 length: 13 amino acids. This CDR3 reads CASSQARKETQYF. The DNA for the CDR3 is TGTGCCAGCAGCCAAGCCAGAAAAGAGACCCAGTACTTC.

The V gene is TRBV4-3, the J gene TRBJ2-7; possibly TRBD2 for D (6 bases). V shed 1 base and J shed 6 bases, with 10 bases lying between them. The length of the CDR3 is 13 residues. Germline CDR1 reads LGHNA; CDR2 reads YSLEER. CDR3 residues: CASSQAAGPEQYF. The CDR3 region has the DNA TGCGCCAGCAGCCAAGCGGCGGGGCCCGAGCAGTACTTC.

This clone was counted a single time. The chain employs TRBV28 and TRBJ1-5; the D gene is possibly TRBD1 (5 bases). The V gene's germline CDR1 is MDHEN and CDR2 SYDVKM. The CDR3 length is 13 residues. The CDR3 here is CASQGGPNQPQHF. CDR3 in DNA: TGTGCGAGCCAGGGTGGGCCCAATCAGCCCCAGCATTTT.

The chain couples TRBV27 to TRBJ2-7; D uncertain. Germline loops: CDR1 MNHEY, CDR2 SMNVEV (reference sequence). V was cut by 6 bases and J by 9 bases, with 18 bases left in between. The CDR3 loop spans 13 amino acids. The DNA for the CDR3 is TGTGCCAGCAGGGAAACCCGCGACACGTGGCAGTACGTC. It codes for CASRETRDTWQYV.

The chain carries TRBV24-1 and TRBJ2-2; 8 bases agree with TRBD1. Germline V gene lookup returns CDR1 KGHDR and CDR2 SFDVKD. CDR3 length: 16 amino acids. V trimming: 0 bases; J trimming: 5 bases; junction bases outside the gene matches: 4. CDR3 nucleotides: TGTGCCACCAGTGATTTGGGACAGGGAAAAACCGGGGAGCTGTTTTTT. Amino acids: CATSDLGQGKTGELFF.

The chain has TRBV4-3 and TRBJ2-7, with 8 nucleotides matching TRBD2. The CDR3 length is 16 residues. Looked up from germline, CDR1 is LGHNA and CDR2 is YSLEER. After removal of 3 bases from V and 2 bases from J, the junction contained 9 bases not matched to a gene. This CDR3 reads CASSQDGTRFPYEQYF. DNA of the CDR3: TGCGCCAGCAGCCAGGACGGGACTAGATTTCCCTACGAGCAGTACTTC.

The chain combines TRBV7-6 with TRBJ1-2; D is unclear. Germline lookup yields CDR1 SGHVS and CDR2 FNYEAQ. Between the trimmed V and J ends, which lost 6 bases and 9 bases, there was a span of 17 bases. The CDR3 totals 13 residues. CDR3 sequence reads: CASSNGAVGSYTF. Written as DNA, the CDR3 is TGTGCCAGCAGTAACGGTGCGGTTGGCAGCTACACCTTC.

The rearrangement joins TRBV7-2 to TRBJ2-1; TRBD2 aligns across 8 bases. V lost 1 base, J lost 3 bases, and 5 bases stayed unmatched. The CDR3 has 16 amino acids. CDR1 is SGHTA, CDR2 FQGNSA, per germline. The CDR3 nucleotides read TGTGCCAGCAGCTTAGGGACTAGCTCTCGCTACAATGAGCAGTTCTTC. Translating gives CASSLGTSSRYNEQFF.